This TCR beta chain was captured in a study of T cells in Graves' hyperthyroidism and ophthalmopathy. Study summary: Before any treatment, at initial diagnosis, peripheral blood was collected. Study-wide results and caveats: Blood held most thyroid clonotypes expanded above 0.001 frequency.

CDR1 and CDR2 (germline): SGHTA, FQGNSA. Trimming removed 1 base at V and 2 bases at J, with 11 bases between. The length of the CDR3 is 15 residues. This clonotype came up many times. Its specificity is not known. In making diagnoses, clinical symptoms, serum thyroxine and TRAb, thyroid ultrasound and orbital computed tomography were all used. Amplification targeted TCR beta CDR3 regions from RNA transcripts. The TCR CDR3 was amplified in a first-round RT-PCR using the HTBI primer set. Each CDR3 protein is one row after TCRdb ran MiXCR on the multiplex PCR reads. Among 140,000 or so distinct CDR3 sequences listed, approximately 20% were seen once.

Sequences were obtained from blood. This sequence joins TRBV7-2 and TRBJ1-1; D is unclear. The clonotype originates from a woman aged 45-65 years with Graves' hyperthyroidism that later progressed to Graves' ophthalmopathy. CDR3 residues: CASSLVSGSNTEAFF. DNA for the CDR3: TGTGCCAGCAGCTTAGTTTCCGGCTCAAACACTGAAGCTTTCTTT.